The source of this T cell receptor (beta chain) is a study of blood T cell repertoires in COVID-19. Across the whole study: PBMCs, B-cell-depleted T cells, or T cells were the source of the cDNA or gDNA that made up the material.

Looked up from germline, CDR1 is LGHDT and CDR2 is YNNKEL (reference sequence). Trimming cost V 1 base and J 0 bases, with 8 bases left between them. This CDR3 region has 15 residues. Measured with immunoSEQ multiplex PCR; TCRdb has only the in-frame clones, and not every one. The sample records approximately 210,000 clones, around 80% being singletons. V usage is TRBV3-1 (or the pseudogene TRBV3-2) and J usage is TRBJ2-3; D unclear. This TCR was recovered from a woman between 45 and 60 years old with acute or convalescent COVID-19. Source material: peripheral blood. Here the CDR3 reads CASSQVVSSTDTQYF. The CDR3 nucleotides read TGTGCCAGCAGCCAAGTAGTAAGTAGCACAGATACGCAGTATTTT.